This TCR beta chain was obtained from a study of shared clonotypes between healthy human individuals. Notes on this clone: What it binds is not known.

Study findings and constraints: Only blood samples were collected, and tissue repertoires likely differ.

The repertoire was sequenced with immunoSEQ multiplex PCR; TCRdb's copy has only in-frame clones and lacks some. The table has roughly 2,300,000 clones, 92% seen once. CDR3 length: 16 residues. The V gene end was trimmed by 4 bases and the J gene end by 5 bases; junction bases not matched to a gene: 13. Germline CDR1 is SGHNT and CDR2 is YYREEE (reference sequence). V is TRBV5-4 and J is TRBJ2-7; 9 bases match TRBD2. Sequencing was performed on naive CD4+ T cells from PBMCs. Described subset: CD45RA+ positively selected. The origin of this receptor is a man between 18 and 29 years old in good health. Some clones in this sample may be carry-over from other donors' samples. This CDR3 reads CASSRPRREGVHEQYF. CDR3 in DNA: TGTGCCAGCAGCCGCCCGCGGCGGGAGGGGGTCCACGAGCAGTACTTC.